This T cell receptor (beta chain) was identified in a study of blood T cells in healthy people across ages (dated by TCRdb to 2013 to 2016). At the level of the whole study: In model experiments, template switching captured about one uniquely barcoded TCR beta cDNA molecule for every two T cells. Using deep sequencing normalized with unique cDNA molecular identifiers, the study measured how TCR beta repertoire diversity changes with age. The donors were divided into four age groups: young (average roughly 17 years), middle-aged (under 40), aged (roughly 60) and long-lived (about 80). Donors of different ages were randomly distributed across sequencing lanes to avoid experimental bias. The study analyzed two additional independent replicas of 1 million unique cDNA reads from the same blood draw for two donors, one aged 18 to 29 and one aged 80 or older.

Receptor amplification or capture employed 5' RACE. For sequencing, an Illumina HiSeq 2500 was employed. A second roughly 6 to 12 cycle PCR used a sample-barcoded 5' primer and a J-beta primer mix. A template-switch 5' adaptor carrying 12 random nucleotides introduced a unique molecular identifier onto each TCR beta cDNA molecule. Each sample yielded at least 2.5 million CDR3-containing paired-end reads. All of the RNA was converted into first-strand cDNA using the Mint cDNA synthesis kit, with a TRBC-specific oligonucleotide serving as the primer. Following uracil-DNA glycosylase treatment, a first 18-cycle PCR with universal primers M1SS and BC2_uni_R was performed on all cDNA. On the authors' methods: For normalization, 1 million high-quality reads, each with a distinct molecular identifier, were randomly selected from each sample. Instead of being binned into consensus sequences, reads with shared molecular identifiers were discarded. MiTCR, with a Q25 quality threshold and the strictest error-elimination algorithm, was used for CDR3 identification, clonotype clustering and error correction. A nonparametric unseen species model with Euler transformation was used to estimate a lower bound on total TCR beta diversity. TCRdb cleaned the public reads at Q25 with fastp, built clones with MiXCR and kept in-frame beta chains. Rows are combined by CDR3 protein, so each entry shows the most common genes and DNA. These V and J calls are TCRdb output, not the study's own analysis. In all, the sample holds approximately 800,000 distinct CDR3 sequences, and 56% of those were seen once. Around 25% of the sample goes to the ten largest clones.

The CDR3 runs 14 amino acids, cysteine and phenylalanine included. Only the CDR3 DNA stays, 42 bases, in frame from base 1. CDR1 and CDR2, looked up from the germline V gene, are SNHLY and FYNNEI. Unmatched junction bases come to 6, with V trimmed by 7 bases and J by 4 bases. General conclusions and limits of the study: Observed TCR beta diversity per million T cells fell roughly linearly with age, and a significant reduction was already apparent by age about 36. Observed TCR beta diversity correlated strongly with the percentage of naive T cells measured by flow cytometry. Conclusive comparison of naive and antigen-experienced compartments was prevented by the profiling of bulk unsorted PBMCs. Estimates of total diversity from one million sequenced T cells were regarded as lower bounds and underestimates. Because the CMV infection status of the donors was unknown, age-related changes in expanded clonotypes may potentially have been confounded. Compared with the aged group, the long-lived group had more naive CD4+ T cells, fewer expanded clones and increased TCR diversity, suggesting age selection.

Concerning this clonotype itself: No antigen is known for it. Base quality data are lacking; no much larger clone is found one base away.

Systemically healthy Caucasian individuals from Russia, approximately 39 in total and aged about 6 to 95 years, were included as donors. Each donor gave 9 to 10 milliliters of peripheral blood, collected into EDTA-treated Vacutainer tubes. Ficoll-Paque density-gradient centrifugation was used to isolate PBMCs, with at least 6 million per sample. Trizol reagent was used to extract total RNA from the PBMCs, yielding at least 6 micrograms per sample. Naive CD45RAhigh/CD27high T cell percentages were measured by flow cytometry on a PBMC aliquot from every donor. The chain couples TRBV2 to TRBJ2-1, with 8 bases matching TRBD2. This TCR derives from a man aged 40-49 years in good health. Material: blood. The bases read TGTGCCAGCACCGGGAGGGACTGGTACAATGAGCAGTTCTTC. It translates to CASTGRDWYNEQFF.